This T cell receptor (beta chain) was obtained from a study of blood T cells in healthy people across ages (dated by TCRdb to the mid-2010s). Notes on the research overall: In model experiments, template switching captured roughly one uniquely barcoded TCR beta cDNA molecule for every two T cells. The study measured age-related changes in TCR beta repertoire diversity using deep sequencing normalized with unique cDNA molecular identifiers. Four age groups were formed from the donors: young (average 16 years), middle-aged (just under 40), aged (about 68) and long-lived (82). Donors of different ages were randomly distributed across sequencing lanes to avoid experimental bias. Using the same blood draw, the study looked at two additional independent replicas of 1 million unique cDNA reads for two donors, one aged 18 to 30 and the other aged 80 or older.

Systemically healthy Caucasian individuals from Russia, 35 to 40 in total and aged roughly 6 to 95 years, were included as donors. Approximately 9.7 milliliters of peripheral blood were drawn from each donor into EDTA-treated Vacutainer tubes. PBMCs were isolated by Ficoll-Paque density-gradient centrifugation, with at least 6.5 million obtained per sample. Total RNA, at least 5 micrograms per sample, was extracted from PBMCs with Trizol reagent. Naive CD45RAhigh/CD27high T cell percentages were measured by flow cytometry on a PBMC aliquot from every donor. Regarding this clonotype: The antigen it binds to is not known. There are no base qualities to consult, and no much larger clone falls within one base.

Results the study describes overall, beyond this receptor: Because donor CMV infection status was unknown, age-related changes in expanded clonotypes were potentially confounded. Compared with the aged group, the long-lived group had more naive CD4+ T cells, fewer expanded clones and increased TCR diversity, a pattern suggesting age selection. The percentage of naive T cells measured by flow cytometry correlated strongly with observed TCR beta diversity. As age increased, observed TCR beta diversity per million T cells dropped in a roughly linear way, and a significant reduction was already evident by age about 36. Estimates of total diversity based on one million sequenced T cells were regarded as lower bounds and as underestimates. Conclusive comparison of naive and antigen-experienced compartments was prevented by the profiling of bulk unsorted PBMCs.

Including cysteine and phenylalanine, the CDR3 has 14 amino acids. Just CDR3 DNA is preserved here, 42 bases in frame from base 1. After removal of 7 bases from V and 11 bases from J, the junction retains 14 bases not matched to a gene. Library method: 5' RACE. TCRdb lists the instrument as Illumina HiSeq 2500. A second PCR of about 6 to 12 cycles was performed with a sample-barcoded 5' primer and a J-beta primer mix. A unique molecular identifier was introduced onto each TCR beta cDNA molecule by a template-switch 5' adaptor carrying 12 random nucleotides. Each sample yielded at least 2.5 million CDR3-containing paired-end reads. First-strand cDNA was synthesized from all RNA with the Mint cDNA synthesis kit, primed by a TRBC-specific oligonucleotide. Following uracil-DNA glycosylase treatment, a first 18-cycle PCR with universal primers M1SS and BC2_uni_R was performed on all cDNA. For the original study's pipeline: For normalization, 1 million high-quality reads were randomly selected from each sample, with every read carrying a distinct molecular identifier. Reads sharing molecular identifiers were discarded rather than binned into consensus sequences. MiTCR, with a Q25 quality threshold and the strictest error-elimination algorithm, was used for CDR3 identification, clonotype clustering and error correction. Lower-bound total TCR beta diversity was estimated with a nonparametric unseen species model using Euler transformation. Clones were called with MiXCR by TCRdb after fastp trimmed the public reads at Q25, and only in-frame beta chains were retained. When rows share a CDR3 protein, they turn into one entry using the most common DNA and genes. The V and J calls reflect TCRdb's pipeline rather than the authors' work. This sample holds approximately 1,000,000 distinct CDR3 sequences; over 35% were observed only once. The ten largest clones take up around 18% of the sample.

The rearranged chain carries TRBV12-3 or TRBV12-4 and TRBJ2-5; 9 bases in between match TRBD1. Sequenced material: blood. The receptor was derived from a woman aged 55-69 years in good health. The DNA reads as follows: TGTGCCAGCAAGATTACCGGGACAGGGTTTAAACAGTACTTC. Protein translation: CASKITGTGFKQYF.